These T cell receptor beta chains were read from a single sample in a study of technical replicates of blood from a handful of donors. Produced via immunoSEQ multiplex PCR; TCRdb's table is partial and in-frame only. Of some 96,000 clones detected, approximately 94% appear once; the ten largest clones hold around 0.24%. Sequencing was done on a sample of T cells isolated from PBMCs. The receptors stem from a human donor in good health. Both conserved end residues are part of each CDR3. The order of the fields is V gene, clone size, D gene, J gene, CDR3 protein, CDR3 DNA. D genes are given only for firm matches. The listing skips clone size in some rows; elsewhere it reads once, few, many or a size class.

TRBV7-9	NA	NA	TRBJ2-4	CASQLEGIQYF	TGTGCCAGCCAGCTGGAGGGCATTCAGTACTTC
TRBV6-5	NA	NA	TRBJ1-2	CASSYGLYIGYTF	TGTGCCAGCAGTTACGGCCTGTATATTGGCTACACCTTC
TRBV25-1	NA	NA	TRBJ2-1	CASSLREGREQFF	TGTGCCAGCAGTCTCAGAGAGGGCAGGGAGCAGTTCTTC
TRBV5-6	once	TRBD2	TRBJ2-3	CASSRGLAGSPSTDTQYF	TGTGCCAGCAGCCGGGGACTAGCGGGAAGTCCTAGCACAGATACGCAGTATTTT
TRBV7-8	NA	NA	TRBJ2-3	CASSPLRGGRTDTQYF	TGTGCCAGCAGCCCTCTGAGGGGGGGAAGGACAGATACGCAGTATTTT
TRBV6-1	NA	TRBD2	TRBJ2-1	CASSEWASGSFEQFF	TGTGCCAGCAGTGAGTGGGCTAGCGGGAGCTTTGAGCAGTTCTTC
TRBV5-1	NA	TRBD1	TRBJ2-1	CASSLVGQGAGYGNNEQFF	TGCGCCAGCAGCTTGGTCGGACAGGGGGCTGGCTACGGTAACAATGAGCAGTTCTTC
TRBV2	NA	NA	TRBJ1-6	CASSESFWNSPLHF	TGTGCCAGCAGCGAGAGCTTTTGGAATTCACCCCTCCACTTT
TRBV28	NA	NA	TRBJ2-1	CASSFATGQFF	TGTGCCAGCAGTTTCGCCACGGGGCAGTTCTTC
TRBV18	NA	NA	TRBJ1-1	CASSPGTQAFF	TGTGCCAGCTCACCTGGGACACAAGCTTTCTTT
TRBV7-2	NA	TRBD1	TRBJ1-6	CASSGITGTGAHSPLHF	TGTGCCAGCAGCGGAATAACCGGGACAGGGGCCCATTCACCCCTCCACTTT
TRBV19	once	NA	TRBJ2-2	CASSIGRSSGFDTGELFF	TGTGCCAGTAGTATAGGGAGAAGTAGCGGCTTCGACACCGGGGAGCTGTTTTTT
TRBV7-9	NA	NA	TRBJ1-3	CASSPGPSGNTIYF	TGTGCCAGCAGCCCAGGGCCCTCTGGAAACACCATATATTTT
TRBV5-1	NA	TRBD1	TRBJ1-4	CASSPTGEVWEKLFF	TGCGCCAGCAGCCCCACAGGGGAGGTTTGGGAAAAACTGTTTTTT
TRBV28	NA	TRBD2	TRBJ2-7	CASSLGGRGAYEQYF	TGTGCCAGCAGTTTAGGGGGGAGGGGCGCCTACGAGCAGTACTTC
TRBV9	NA	NA	TRBJ1-2	CASSVVDIGYTF	TGTGCCAGCAGCGTAGTGGACATTGGCTACACCTTC
TRBV29-1	NA	NA	TRBJ2-2	CSVPGSAGELFF	TGCAGCGTCCCAGGATCTGCGGGGGAGCTGTTTTTT
TRBV11-2	NA	NA	TRBJ2-3	CASSLGRPLLDTQYF	TGTGCCAGCAGCTTAGGTCGTCCCTTACTAGATACGCAGTATTTT
TRBV13	once	NA	TRBJ2-3	CASSLAPQTDTQYF	TGTGCCAGCAGCTTAGCTCCGCAGACAGATACGCAGTATTTT
TRBV5-1	NA	TRBD1	TRBJ1-1	CASSFGTDEAFF	TGCGCCAGCAGCTTCGGGACAGATGAAGCTTTCTTT
TRBV12-5	NA	NA	TRBJ2-5	CASGTGPQETQYF	TGTGCTAGTGGTACGGGTCCACAAGAGACCCAGTACTTC
TRBV2	NA	NA	TRBJ1-2	CASSEASKAEGGEMPGYTF	TGTGCCAGCAGTGAAGCCTCCAAAGCGGAAGGGGGTGAGATGCCGGGCTACACCTTC
TRBV6-6	NA	NA	TRBJ1-5	CASSYSPDSNQPQHF	TGTGCCAGCAGTTACTCGCCAGATAGCAATCAGCCCCAGCATTTT
TRBV5-4	NA	NA	TRBJ2-5	CASAYQEWTQYF	TGTGCCAGCGCCTATCAAGAGTGGACCCAGTACTTC
TRBV7-3	NA	NA	TRBJ2-5	CASSLSVVQTQYF	TGTGCCAGCAGCTTATCGGTGGTTCAGACCCAGTACTTC
TRBV27	NA	NA	TRBJ2-1	CASRLTKGDNEQFF	TGTGCCAGCAGACTAACAAAAGGGGACAATGAGCAGTTCTTC
TRBV15	NA	NA	TRBJ2-1	CATSRGKLLVSSDEQFF	TGTGCCACCAGCAGAGGAAAATTACTAGTTAGTTCCGATGAGCAGTTCTTC
TRBV5-1	NA	NA	TRBJ1-6	CASSLQGVERNSPLHF	TGCGCCAGCAGCTTGCAGGGTGTCGAGAGGAATTCACCCCTCCACTTT
TRBV2	NA	NA	TRBJ1-2	CAIPGGDYGYTF	TGTGCCATCCCCGGAGGAGATTATGGCTACACCTTC
TRBV7-2	NA	NA	TRBJ2-3	CASSTDRSWSTDTQYF	TGTGCCAGCAGCACTGACAGGAGTTGGAGCACAGATACGCAGTATTTT
TRBV9	NA	NA	TRBJ2-7	CASSVAGGTSLWEQYF	TGTGCCAGCAGCGTAGCCGGAGGGACCTCCCTTTGGGAGCAGTACTTC
TRBV11-2	NA	NA	TRBJ2-2	CASSYYAGELFF	TGTGCCAGCAGTTACTATGCCGGGGAGCTGTTTTTT
TRBV4-1	NA	TRBD1	TRBJ2-7	CASSQVGQGVDEQYF	TGCGCCAGCAGCCAAGTGGGACAGGGTGTCGACGAGCAGTACTTC
TRBV30	NA	NA	TRBJ2-5	CAWSVIGAQETQYF	TGTGCCTGGAGTGTAATTGGGGCGCAAGAGACCCAGTACTTC
TRBV7-9	NA	NA	TRBJ1-2	CASSLDGVPYGYTF	TGTGCCAGCAGCTTAGACGGGGTTCCCTATGGCTACACCTTC
TRBV28	NA	TRBD1	TRBJ2-5	CASSGSGQGAQETQYF	TGTGCCAGCAGTGGATCGGGACAGGGGGCCCAAGAGACCCAGTACTTC
TRBV2	few	TRBD2	TRBJ2-7	CASRGTNSYEQYF	TGTGCCAGCAGAGGGACTAATTCCTACGAGCAGTACTTC
TRBV7-3	NA	NA	TRBJ1-4	CASGWSYRINEKLFF	TGTGCCAGCGGGTGGAGCTATCGGATCAATGAAAAACTGTTTTTT
TRBV29-1	NA	NA	TRBJ2-1	CSVVGRGDNEQFF	TGCAGCGTTGTCGGGAGAGGCGACAATGAGCAGTTCTTC
TRBV6-1	NA	NA	TRBJ1-5	CASSVRTASNQPQHF	TGTGCCAGCAGTGTGCGGACAGCAAGCAATCAGCCCCAGCATTTT
TRBV4-1	once	NA	TRBJ1-4	CASSQDGGYREKLFF	TGCGCCAGCAGCCAAGATGGGGGGTATCGCGAAAAACTGTTTTTT
TRBV29-1	NA	TRBD1	TRBJ1-5	CSARTGSNQPQHF	TGCAGCGCTAGGACAGGCTCTAATCAGCCCCAGCATTTT
TRBV10-3	NA	TRBD2	TRBJ2-3	CAILERGRGTDTQYF	TGTGCCATCCTAGAGCGGGGTCGAGGCACAGATACGCAGTATTTT
TRBV28	NA	NA	TRBJ2-5	CASSPPSAAETQYF	TGTGCCAGCAGTCCCCCTAGCGCGGCTGAGACCCAGTACTTC
TRBV5-1	NA	TRBD2	TRBJ2-3	CASSSEATGLAGTDTQYF	TGCGCCAGCAGCTCCGAAGCCACGGGACTAGCTGGCACAGATACGCAGTATTTT
TRBV2	NA	NA	TRBJ1-6	CASREPYNSPLHF	TGTGCCAGCAGGGAACCTTATAATTCACCCCTCCACTTT
TRBV19	NA	TRBD1	TRBJ2-3	CASSMGEGGSADTQYF	TGTGCCAGTAGTATGGGTGAAGGGGGCTCCGCAGATACGCAGTATTTT
TRBV7-9	NA	NA	TRBJ2-3	CASSPWDFTDTQYF	TGTGCCAGCAGCCCATGGGACTTCACAGATACGCAGTATTTT